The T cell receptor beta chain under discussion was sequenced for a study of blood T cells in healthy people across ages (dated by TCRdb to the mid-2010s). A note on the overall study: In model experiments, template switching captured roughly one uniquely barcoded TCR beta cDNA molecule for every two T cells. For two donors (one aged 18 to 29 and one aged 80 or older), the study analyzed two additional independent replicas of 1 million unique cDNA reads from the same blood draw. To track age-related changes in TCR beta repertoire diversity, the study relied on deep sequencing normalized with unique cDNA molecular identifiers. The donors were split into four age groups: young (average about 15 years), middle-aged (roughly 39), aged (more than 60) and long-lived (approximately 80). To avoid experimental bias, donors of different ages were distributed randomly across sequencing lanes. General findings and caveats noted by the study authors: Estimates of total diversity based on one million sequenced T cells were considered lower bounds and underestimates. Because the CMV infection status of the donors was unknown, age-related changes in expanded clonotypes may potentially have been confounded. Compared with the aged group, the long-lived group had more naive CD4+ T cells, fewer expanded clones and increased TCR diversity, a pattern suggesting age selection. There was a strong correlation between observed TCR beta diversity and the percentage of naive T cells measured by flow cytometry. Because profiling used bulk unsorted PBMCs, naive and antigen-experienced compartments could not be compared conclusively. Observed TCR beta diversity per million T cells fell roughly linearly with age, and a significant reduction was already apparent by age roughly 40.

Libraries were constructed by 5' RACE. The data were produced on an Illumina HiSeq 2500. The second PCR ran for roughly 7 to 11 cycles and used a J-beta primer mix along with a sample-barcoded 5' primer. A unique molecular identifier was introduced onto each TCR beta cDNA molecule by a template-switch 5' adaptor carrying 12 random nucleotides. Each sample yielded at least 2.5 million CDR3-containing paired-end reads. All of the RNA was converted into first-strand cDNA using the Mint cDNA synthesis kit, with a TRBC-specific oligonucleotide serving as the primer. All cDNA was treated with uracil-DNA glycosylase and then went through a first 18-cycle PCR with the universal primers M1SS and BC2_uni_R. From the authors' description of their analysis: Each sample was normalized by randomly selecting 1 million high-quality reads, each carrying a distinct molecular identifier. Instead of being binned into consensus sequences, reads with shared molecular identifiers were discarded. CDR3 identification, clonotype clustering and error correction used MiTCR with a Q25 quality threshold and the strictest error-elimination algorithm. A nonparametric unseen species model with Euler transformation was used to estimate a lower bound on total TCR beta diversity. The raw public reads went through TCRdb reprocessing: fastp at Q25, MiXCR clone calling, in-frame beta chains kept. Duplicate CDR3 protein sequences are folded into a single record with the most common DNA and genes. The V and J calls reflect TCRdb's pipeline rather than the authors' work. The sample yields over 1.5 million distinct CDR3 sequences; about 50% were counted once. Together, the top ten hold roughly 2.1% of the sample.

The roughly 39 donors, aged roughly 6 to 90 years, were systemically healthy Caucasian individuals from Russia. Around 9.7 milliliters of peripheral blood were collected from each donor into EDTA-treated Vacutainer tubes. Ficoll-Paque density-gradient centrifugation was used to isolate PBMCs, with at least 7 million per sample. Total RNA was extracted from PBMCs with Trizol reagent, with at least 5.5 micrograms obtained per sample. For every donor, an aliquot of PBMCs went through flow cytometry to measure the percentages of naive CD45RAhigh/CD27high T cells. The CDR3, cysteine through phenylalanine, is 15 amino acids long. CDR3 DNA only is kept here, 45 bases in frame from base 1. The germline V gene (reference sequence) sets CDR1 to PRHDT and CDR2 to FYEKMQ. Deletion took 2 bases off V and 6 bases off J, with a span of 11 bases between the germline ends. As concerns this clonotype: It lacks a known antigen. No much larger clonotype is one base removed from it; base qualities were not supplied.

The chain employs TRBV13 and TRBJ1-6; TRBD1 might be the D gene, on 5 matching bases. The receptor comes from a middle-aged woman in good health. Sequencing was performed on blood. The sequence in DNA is TGTGCCAGCAGCTTAAGTGGGGCAGCTAATTCACCCCTCCACTTT. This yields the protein CASSLSGAANSPLHF.